This T cell receptor beta chain derives from a study of regulatory T cells in long-lasting Graves disease. General study results and limits: Persistent cases favored TRBV28, TRBJ1-2 and TRBJ2-5. The number of shared public clonotypes was higher in persistent patients (about 2,700) than new patients (966).

This clonotype was observed many times. What it recognizes is unknown. This sample's time point: newly diagnosed GD, antithyroid drugs for less than 3 months. Generation of the TCR library employed RNA extracted from PBMCs. With iRepertoire HTBI primers and Arm-PCR of CDR3 regions, TCR beta libraries were built. TCRdb reprocessed the multiplex PCR reads via MiXCR and lists one record per CDR3 protein. The table has roughly 400,000 distinct CDR3 sequences, 15% seen once; the top ten hold around 7.6%. CDR1 and CDR2 (germline): MNHEY, SMNVEV (reference sequence). CDR3 length: 14 amino acids. J was trimmed by 0 bases and V by 4 bases; bases with no gene match: 1. These data were also reused for a study on T cells in Graves' hyperthyroidism and ophthalmopathy.

Sequences were derived from peripheral blood mononuclear cells (PBMCs), sampled at new diagnosis, from a patient treated with antithyroid drugs. The clonotype originates from a woman between 40 and 50 years old with Graves disease. The chain is built from TRBV27 and TRBJ1-1, with 8 bases matching TRBD1. The CDR3 region has the DNA TGTGCCAGCAGTTGGGGACAGGTGAACACTGAAGCTTTCTTT. This translates into CASSWGQVNTEAFF.